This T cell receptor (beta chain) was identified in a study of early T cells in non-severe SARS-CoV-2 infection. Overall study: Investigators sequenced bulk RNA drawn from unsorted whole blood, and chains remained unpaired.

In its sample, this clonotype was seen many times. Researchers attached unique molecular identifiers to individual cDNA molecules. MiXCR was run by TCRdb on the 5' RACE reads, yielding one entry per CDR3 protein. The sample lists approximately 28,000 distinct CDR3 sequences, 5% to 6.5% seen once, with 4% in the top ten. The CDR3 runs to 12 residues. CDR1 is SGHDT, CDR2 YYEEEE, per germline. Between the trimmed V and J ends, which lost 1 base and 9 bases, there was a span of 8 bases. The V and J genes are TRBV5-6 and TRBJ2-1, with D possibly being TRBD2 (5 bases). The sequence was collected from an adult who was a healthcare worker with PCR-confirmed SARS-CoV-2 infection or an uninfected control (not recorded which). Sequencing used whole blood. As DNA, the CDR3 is TGTGCCAGCAGCTTGTTGAGGGCTGAGCAGTTCTTC. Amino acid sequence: CASSLLRAEQFF.